The next 15 T cell receptor beta chains were all read from a single sample in a study of T cell repertoires in ileal Crohn's disease. The assay was immunoSEQ multiplex PCR, and TCRdb's table has in-frame clones only and misses some. There are more than 25,000 clones in the sample; about four fifths occur only once, and 15% to 20% lies in the top ten. The specimen sequenced was ileal tissue. Receptors originate from an adult with Crohn's disease.

The chain uses TRBV6-1 and TRBJ2-7, with 7 nucleotides matching TRBD1. This CDR3 is 14 amino acids long. The J segment lost 7 bases and the V segment lost 7 bases, leaving 13 bases of the junction unmatched. Germline-derived CDR1 and CDR2 are MNHNS and SASEGT. CDR3 sequence: CASKGTGATGEQYF. For the CDR3, the DNA is TGTGCCAGCAAGGGAACAGGGGCCACCGGAGAGCAGTACTTC.

This clone came up once. This rearrangement joins TRBV19 to TRBJ2-3; a weak D match, TRBD2 (6 bases). This CDR3 contains 16 residues. Germline-derived CDR1 and CDR2 are LNHDA and SQIVND (reference sequence). The V and J ends lost 4 bases and 2 bases respectively, with 16 bases between them. CDR3 residues: CASSTPGLKSTDTQYF. The CDR3 DNA is TGTGCCAGTAGTACGCCGGGACTCAAATCCACAGATACGCAGTATTTT.

This rearrangement joins TRBV29-1 to TRBJ2-2; tentative D call: TRBD2 (7 bases). Germline CDR1 reads SQVTM; CDR2 reads ANQGSEA. V was cut by 4 bases and J by 5 bases, with 14 bases left in between. This CDR3 is 14 amino acids long. The CDR3 sequence: CSVGGGLRTGELFF. In nucleotides, the CDR3 is TGCAGCGTTGGGGGGGGGCTTCGGACCGGGGAGCTGTTTTTT.

The table lists this clone with a count of one. The chain combines TRBV21-1 with TRBJ2-1; the table's D gene call, TRBD2, was not cross checked with the DNA. TRBV21-1 is deemed a pseudogene. The CDR3 loop spans 17 amino acids. The CDR3, as DNA: TGTGCCAGCAGCAAAGTGAGGGGGACTAGCGGGAGCTATGAGCAGTTCTTC. Amino acids: CASSKVRGTSGSYEQFF.

The gene calls are TRBV7-3 and TRBJ2-2; D gene uncertain. Germline CDR1 reads SGHTA; CDR2 reads FQGTGA. Trimming removed 5 bases from V and 6 bases from J, with 7 bases in between. CDR3 size: 12 residues. CDR3 in DNA: TGTGCCAGCAGCCACGCGGCCGGGGAGCTGTTTTTT. Protein: CASSHAAGELFF.

The V call is TRBV7-9, the J call TRBJ1-2; the match to TRBD1 covers 7 bases. Trimming at V came to 3 bases and at J to 6 bases, leaving 1 base not matched to a gene. In germline, CDR1 is SEHNR, CDR2 FQNEAQ (reference sequence). The CDR3 covers 12 residues. This CDR3 reads CASSFGTDGYTF. The CDR3 DNA sequence: TGTGCCAGCAGCTTCGGGACAGATGGCTACACCTTC.

V is TRBV21-1 and J is TRBJ1-2. TRBV21-1 is tagged as a pseudogene. The CDR3 totals 12 residues. CDR3 coding DNA: TGTGCCAGCAGGGGAGGTTTCTATGGCTACACCTTC. This translates into CASRGGFYGYTF.

The chain links TRBV2 to TRBJ2-3; 8 nucleotides agree with TRBD1. Germline V CDR1 and CDR2: SNHLY, FYNNEI. CDR3 length: 12 residues. V shed 8 bases and J 9 bases; nucleotides not matched to a gene: 7. In DNA, the CDR3 is TGTGCCAGCGGGGGGACAGGACCCACGCAGTATTTT. The encoded protein is CASGGTGPTQYF.

The rearrangement uses TRBV7-9 and TRBJ2-7; TRBD1 matches 8 bases. CDR1 and CDR2 from the germline V gene are SEHNR and FQNEAQ (reference sequence). The junction had 2 bases not matched to a gene; V was cut back by 0 bases and J by 4 bases. The CDR3 runs 14 residues. This chain's CDR3 is CASSLAQGDYEQYF. CDR3 nucleotide sequence: TGTGCCAGCAGCTTAGCACAGGGGGATTACGAGCAGTACTTC.

This clone is judged medium-sized. Other DNA sequences in this sample translate to the same CDR3. J is TRBJ1-6 and V is TRBV11-3, with TRBD1 matching 8 bases. Germline assignment: CDR1 SGHNT and CDR2 YENEEA. The CDR3 spans 20 residues. J gave up 0 bases and V 1 base, and 11 bases lay outside the gene matches. CDR3 sequence: CASSLALPGQVSSYNSPLHF. In nucleotides, the CDR3 is TGTGCCAGCAGCTTAGCGCTTCCGGGACAGGTAAGCTCCTATAATTCACCCCTCCACTTT.

The chain employs TRBV10-3 and TRBJ2-1; D not resolved. Trimming pared 0 bases from V and 7 bases from J, leaving 13 bases between. Germline loops: CDR1 ENHRY, CDR2 SYGVKD. This CDR3 contains 15 residues. The CDR3 DNA follows: TGTGCCATCAGTGAGTCGGCAGTAGCATGGAATGAGCAGTTCTTC. Its translation: CAISESAVAWNEQFF.

V is TRBV19 and J is TRBJ2-7, with TRBD1 as a possible D gene (6 bases). This CDR3 is 11 amino acids long. Germline V gene lookup returns CDR1 LNHDA and CDR2 SQIVND (reference sequence). V gave up 9 bases and J gave up 3 bases, with 9 bases separating them. CDR3 nucleotides: TGTGCCAGCGGACAGAGCTACGAGCAGTACTTC. Translation: CASGQSYEQYF.

This clone was counted once. The chain uses TRBV7-9 and TRBJ2-7, with 9 bases fitting TRBD1. This CDR3 region has 16 residues. CDR1 SEHNR and CDR2 FQNEAQ come from the germline V gene (reference sequence). The V gene end was trimmed by 5 bases and the J gene end by 5 bases; junction bases not matched to a gene: 13. CDR3 coding DNA: TGTGCCAGCAGCCCCGGACAGGGGATTATAGTGCACGAGCAGTACTTC. Amino acid sequence: CASSPGQGIIVHEQYF.

The chain employs TRBV2 and TRBJ2-5; 7 bases match TRBD2. The germline V gene encodes CDR1 SNHLY and CDR2 FYNNEI. The CDR3 is made up of 15 amino acids. The ends lost 0 bases at V and 5 bases at J; junction bases unmatched: 6. The CDR3 protein is CASSEAPGGKETQYF. The CDR3 bases are TGTGCCAGCAGTGAAGCACCCGGGGGGAAGGAGACCCAGTACTTC.

This chain uses TRBV4-2 with TRBJ1-4, with 7 positions matching TRBD1. The CDR3 is 14 amino acids. The germline gives CDR1 LGHNA, CDR2 YNFKEQ. With 5 bases clipped from V and 6 bases from J, the junction kept 6 bases outside the gene matches. CDR3 bases: TGTGCCAGCAGCTTTCGACAGGGCTATGAAAAACTGTTTTTT. Protein sequence: CASSFRQGYEKLFF.